The T cell receptor (beta chain) under discussion was sequenced for a study of cytomegalovirus exposure and HLA in healthy donors. Study in general: There were under 140 million unique TCR beta sequences, drawn from around 180 million T cells, in an earlier analysis.

Losses at the gene ends were 4 bases for V and 8 bases for J; bases not matched to a gene: 5. In germline, CDR1 is LNHDA, CDR2 SQIVND (reference sequence). The CDR3 sequence is 14 residues long. With 60 Vbeta and 13 Jbeta primers, the PCR was carried out. TCRdb's copy holds only in-frame clones and misses some; the assay was immunoSEQ multiplex PCR. The sample has approximately 160,000 clones; 75% are singletons. This chain uses TRBV19 with TRBJ1-4; 9 nucleotides align to TRBD1. The sample consisted of PBMCs. This sequence originates from a male donor in good health and CMV-seronegative. The DNA of the CDR3 is TGTGCCAGTAGTACGACAGGGGGGAGAGAAAAACTGTTTTTT. As protein: CASSTTGGREKLFF.